The TCR beta chain under discussion was sequenced for a study of blood T cell repertoires in COVID-19. For the study at large: Spain, Italy and the United States supplied samples that represented acute and convalescent COVID-19. T cells, B-cell-depleted T cells, or PBMCs provided the cDNA or gDNA that served as material.

The CDR3 contains 14 residues. Deletions cut 1 base from V and 8 bases from J, with 11 bases between. Germline V gene lookup returns CDR1 MDHEN and CDR2 SYDVKM. Authors' methods: Amplification of reference gene primers was used by the study to estimate nucleated cell counts. The protocol was immunoSEQ multiplex PCR, while the TCRdb copy is restricted to in-frame clones and leaves out a portion. That table supplies the V and J calls and clone size; D and trimming were determined from the DNA. The table includes about 85,000 clones, roughly 89% detected once. Sequencing input: peripheral blood. The V call is TRBV28, the J call TRBJ1-4; no definite D call. The sequence was obtained from a woman aged 80 or over with active or convalescent COVID-19. DNA for the CDR3: TGTGCCAGCAGTTTATTGGACCGGAGGGAAAAACTGTTTTTT. Translated: CASSLLDRREKLFF.